This T cell receptor (beta chain) derives from a study of CD8 T cells in ankylosing spondylitis. Findings of the study overall: Made up of eight highly homologous variants, a TCR beta motif appeared characteristic of ankylosing spondylitis blood. Reportedly, disease-linked clones are significantly enriched in ankylosing spondylitis patients' matched synovial fluid.

Germline V gives CDR1 SGHTA, CDR2 FQGNSA. This CDR3 region has 11 residues. Trimming took 8 bases from V and 4 from J, leaving 8 bases between them. 5'-RACE, quantitative and with molecular barcodes, yielded the TCR beta libraries. Each CDR3 protein is one row after TCRdb ran MiXCR on the 5' RACE reads. The sample has 200,000 or so distinct CDR3 sequences, 10% to 15% seen once. In the case of this clonotype: Its antigen is undetermined.

The TCR was taken from a female donor with ankylosing spondylitis or in good health (not recorded which). The sequenced sample consisted of blood, either unsorted or a sorted T cell fraction (not recorded which). V usage is TRBV7-2 and J usage is TRBJ1-2, with a possible D match to TRBD1 (6 bases). The CDR3 protein is CASVRGYGYTF. The CDR3 region has the DNA TGTGCCAGCGTCAGGGGCTATGGCTACACCTTC.